Sequencing of this TCR beta chain was carried out in a study of blood T cell repertoires in COVID-19. About the research overall: Sites across the United States, Italy and Spain contributed samples from acute and convalescent COVID-19. The analysed material was cDNA or gDNA that came from T cells, B-cell-depleted T cells, or PBMCs.

Only one count was recorded for this clone. As handled by the study authors: Using reference gene primer amplification, nucleated cell counts were estimated. TCRdb's copy holds only in-frame clones and misses some; the assay was immunoSEQ multiplex PCR. V, J and clone size are taken as reported in that table, and D and trimming were inferred from the DNA itself. The sample includes some 110,000 clones, approximately 80% seen only once; the top ten take 2.5% to 4%. This CDR3 is 16 amino acids long. The receptor was derived from an elderly woman with active or convalescent COVID-19. The sequencing sample was made of peripheral blood. The chain recombines TRBV21-1 with TRBJ1-5; TRBD1 is taken as the D call from the table, unchecked against the DNA. TRBV21-1 is deemed a pseudogene. The CDR3 sequence is CASSKRQHRLNQPQHF. The CDR3 coding sequence is TGTGCCAGCAGCAAACGACAACATCGTTTGAATCAGCCCCAGCATTTT.